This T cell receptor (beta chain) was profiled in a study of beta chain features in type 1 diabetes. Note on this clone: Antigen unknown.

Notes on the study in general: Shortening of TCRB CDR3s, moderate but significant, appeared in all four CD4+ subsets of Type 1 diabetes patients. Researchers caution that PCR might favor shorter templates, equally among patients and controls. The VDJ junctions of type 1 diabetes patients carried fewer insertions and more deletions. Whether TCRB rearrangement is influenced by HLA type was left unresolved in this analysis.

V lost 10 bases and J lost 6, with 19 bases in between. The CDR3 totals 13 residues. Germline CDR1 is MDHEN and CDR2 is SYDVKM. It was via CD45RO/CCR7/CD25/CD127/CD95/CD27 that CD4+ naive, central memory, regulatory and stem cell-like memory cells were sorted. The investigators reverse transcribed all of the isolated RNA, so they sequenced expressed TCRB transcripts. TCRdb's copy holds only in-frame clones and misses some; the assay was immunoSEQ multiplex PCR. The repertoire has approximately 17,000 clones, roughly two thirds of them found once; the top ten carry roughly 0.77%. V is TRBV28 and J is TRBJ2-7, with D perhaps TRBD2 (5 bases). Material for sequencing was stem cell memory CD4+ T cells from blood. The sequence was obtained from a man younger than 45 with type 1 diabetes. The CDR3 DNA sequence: TGTGCCATCCATCGTCAGGACTCCGGCGAGCAGTACTTC. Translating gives CAIHRQDSGEQYF.